A single sample is the source of the 20 T cell receptor beta chains below, sequenced in a study of blood T cell repertoires in COVID-19. Assay used: immunoSEQ multiplex PCR; TCRdb lists only in-frame clones, some missing. The table has roughly 63,000 clones, less than 80% seen once. The specimen sequenced was peripheral blood. The source of these receptors is a human donor in a cohort sampled during active COVID-19.

The gene calls are TRBV6-1 and TRBJ2-5; TRBD1 matches 8 bases. Trimming at V came to 2 bases and at J to 4 bases, leaving 9 bases not matched to a gene. The V gene's germline CDR1 is MNHNS and CDR2 SASEGT. The CDR3 loop spans 16 amino acids. The CDR3, as DNA: TGTGCCAGCAGTGAAATGGGGGGCAGGGGGCGAGAGACCCAGTACTTC. Amino acid sequence: CASSEMGGRGRETQYF.

Notes on this clone: The CDR3 does not close with the conserved phenylalanine or tryptophan, likely indicating a read error. The DNA is omitted, as the CDR3 cannot be located on it reliably, and the CDR3 follows TCRdb's listing. The chain uses TRBV6-5 and TRBJ2-7; the table calls TRBD2, which could not be checked here. The germline V gene has CDR1 MNHEY and CDR2 SVGAGI. The CDR3 has 14 residues if both end residues are counted. CDR3 residues: CASTPVGSSGCGSK.

The rearrangement joins TRBV15 to TRBJ1-1, with 9 positions matching TRBD1. Per germline, CDR1 LNHNV and CDR2 YYDKDF (reference sequence). This CDR3 spans 16 amino acids. V shed 5 bases, J shed 4 bases, and the junction held 11 bases outside the gene matches. The CDR3 coding sequence is TGTGCCACCAGCGGCAAGGGACAGGGAGTGGGCACTGAAGCTTTCTTT. Translating gives CATSGKGQGVGTEAFF.

The gene calls are TRBV7-2 and TRBJ1-6; 9 nucleotides match TRBD1. Germline V gene data show CDR1 as SGHTA and CDR2 as FQGNSA. This CDR3 comprises 14 residues. With 4 bases clipped from V and 9 bases from J, the junction kept 4 bases outside the gene matches. The CDR3 DNA follows: TGTGCCAGCAGCTCGACAGGGGGTAGTTCACCCCTCCACTTT. Translating it yields CASSSTGGSSPLHF.

Only a few counts were recorded for this clone. This chain connects TRBV3-1 (or the pseudogene TRBV3-2) to TRBJ1-1, with D unclear. CDR1 and CDR2 (germline): LGHDT, YNNKEL (reference sequence). The V end lost 5 bases, the J end lost 1 base, and 8 bases lay between the germline ends. The CDR3 has 13 residues. The CDR3 region has the DNA TGTGCCAGCAGCTTTCAGGAGAACACTGAAGCTTTCTTT. Its protein is CASSFQENTEAFF.

The V and J genes are TRBV10-3 and TRBJ2-7; D gene unclear. Per germline, CDR1 ENHRY and CDR2 SYGVKD. The CDR3 length is 11 residues. V shed 7 bases and J shed 8 bases, with 12 bases lying between them. CDR3 bases: TGTGCCATCACCGAAGGCGGCCAGCAGTACTTC. Protein: CAITEGGQQYF.

The count of this clone is one. V is TRBV14 and J is TRBJ2-3, with 10 bases fitting TRBD2. Germline V CDR1 and CDR2: SGHDN, FVKESK. The CDR3 is made up of 18 amino acids. The junction had 14 bases not matched to a gene; V was cut back by 4 bases and J by 4 bases. In DNA, the CDR3 is TGTGCCAGCAGCCCGTCCCCCGGGACTAGCGATAAAGCAGATACGCAGTATTTT. Its translation is CASSPSPGTSDKADTQYF.

The V and J genes are TRBV6-5 and TRBJ2-1; 10 bases are shared with TRBD1. The V and J ends lost 8 bases and 9 bases, in that order; junction bases with no gene match: 7. The germline V gene has CDR1 MNHEY and CDR2 SVGAGI. The CDR3 length is 13 residues. In DNA, the CDR3 is TGTGCCAGCGGAAGACAGGGGGCCAGTGAGCAGTTCTTC. Residues: CASGRQGASEQFF.

This chain connects TRBV13 to TRBJ2-7; 7 nucleotides agree with TRBD1. Germline V lookup: CDR1 PRHDT, CDR2 FYEKMQ (reference sequence). The CDR3 consists of 16 residues. V was clipped by 5 bases and J by 3 bases; unmatched bases: 13. The CDR3 sequence is CASSPTIRDSYYEQYF. CDR3 sequence (DNA): TGTGCCAGCAGCCCCACAATCCGGGACAGCTACTACGAGCAGTACTTC.

The rearrangement uses TRBV7-8 and TRBJ2-7; D gene uncertain. The germline CDR1 and CDR2 sequences are SGHVS and FQNEAQ. Trimming removed 1 base at V and 2 bases at J, with 6 bases between. This CDR3 region has 13 residues. The CDR3: CASSLGLAYEQYF. As DNA, the CDR3 is TGTGCCAGCAGCTTAGGGCTTGCCTACGAGCAGTACTTC.

The chain joins TRBV5-5 to TRBJ2-1; D unclear. V lost 6 bases to trimming and J lost 0 bases, with 16 bases between them. Germline V gene data show CDR1 as SGHKS and CDR2 as YYEKEE (reference sequence). This CDR3 is built from 16 residues. In DNA form, the CDR3 reads TGTGCCAGCACCTTAGCTCAAACGAGCTCCTACAATGAGCAGTTCTTC. It specifies CASTLAQTSSYNEQFF.

This clone is a singleton in its sample. DNA for the CDR3: TGTGCCAGCAGGCAGGGTTGGAGAGACAAAAACATTCAGTACTTC. Protein: CASRQGWRDKNIQYF. V and J are TRBV3-1 (or the pseudogene TRBV3-2) and TRBJ2-4; TRBD1 is a possible D gene (5 bases). V was trimmed by 6 bases and J by 3 bases, leaving 15 bases between them. Germline loops: CDR1 LGHDT, CDR2 YNNKEL (reference sequence). The CDR3 runs to 15 residues.

The chain uses TRBV6-2 or TRBV6-3 and TRBJ2-7; 8 nucleotides match TRBD1. Germline trimming cut 6 bases from V and 2 bases from J; bases unmatched to any gene: 18. This CDR3 is 18 amino acids long. Germline assignment: CDR1 MNHEY and CDR2 SVGEGT. This CDR3 is CASSHATNLMDRAYEQYF. DNA for the CDR3: TGTGCCAGCAGCCACGCGACTAACCTAATGGACAGGGCCTACGAGCAGTACTTC.

The chain combines TRBV28 with TRBJ2-7; TRBD1 agrees at 9 bases. The germline V gene has CDR1 MDHEN and CDR2 SYDVKM. This CDR3 region has 15 residues. With 5 bases clipped from V and 4 bases from J, the junction kept 9 bases outside the gene matches. The CDR3 region is CASSPNSGTGYEQYF. The CDR3, as DNA: TGTGCCAGCAGTCCTAACTCCGGGACAGGGTACGAGCAGTACTTC.

This chain links TRBV10-3 with TRBJ2-1, with TRBD2 as a possible D gene (6 bases). V lost 7 bases and J 0 bases, leaving 7 bases between the germline ends. In germline, CDR1 is ENHRY, CDR2 SYGVKD. The CDR3 is 13 residues long. The CDR3 sequence: CAITGSSYNEQFF. CDR3 coding DNA: TGTGCCATCACCGGGAGCTCCTACAATGAGCAGTTCTTC.

The chain combines TRBV11-3 with TRBJ2-5; 14 bases are shared with TRBD2. V lost 5 bases, J lost 4 bases, and 12 bases stayed unmatched. Germline V CDR1 and CDR2: SGHNT, YENEEA. This CDR3 is 18 amino acids long. CDR3 loop: CASSPGLAGVNTIETQYF. In nucleotides, the CDR3 is TGTGCCAGCAGCCCGGGACTAGCGGGAGTCAACACCATAGAGACCCAGTACTTC.

For the CDR3, the DNA is TGTGCCAGTAAGGGAGACAATCAGCCCCAGCATTTT. Encoded protein: CASKGDNQPQHF. This chain links TRBV19 with TRBJ1-5, with D uncertain. The CDR3 consists of 12 residues. V lost 7 bases to trimming and J lost 3 bases, with 7 bases between them. The germline V gene has CDR1 LNHDA and CDR2 SQIVND (reference sequence).

This clone was recorded only once. The chain carries TRBV7-6 and TRBJ1-1; D is unresolved. Germline CDR1 is SGHVS and CDR2 is FNYEAQ. The CDR3 is made up of 16 amino acids. The V end lost 5 bases, the J end lost 1 base, and 17 bases lay between the germline ends. Here the CDR3 reads CASSPLLGSKNTEAFF. The CDR3 nucleotides are TGTGCCAGCAGCCCACTTTTAGGGAGTAAGAACACTGAAGCTTTCTTT.

The V and J genes are TRBV23-1 and TRBJ2-1; the match to TRBD2 covers 11 bases. TRBV23-1 belongs to the ORF category, with a function that is uncertain. Trimming took 6 bases from V and 5 from J; bases not matched to a gene: 6. The CDR3 runs 15 residues. The DNA of the CDR3 is TGCGCCAGCAGCGAAACTAGCGGGGGACACAATGAGCAGTTCTTC. Residues: CASSETSGGHNEQFF.

The chain links TRBV6-5 to TRBJ1-1; D call uncertain. Germline CDR1 MNHEY, CDR2 SVGAGI. The CDR3 totals 14 residues. V lost 0 bases, J lost 11 bases, and 16 bases lay in between. The CDR3 protein is CASSYSNGNTEAFF. The DNA of the CDR3 is TGTGCCAGCAGTTACTCGAATGGCAATACGGAGGCTTTCTTT.